Below are 10 T cell receptor beta chains sequenced from a single sample in a study of blood T cell repertoires in COVID-19. Generated by immunoSEQ multiplex PCR, the TCRdb table keeps only in-frame clones and is missing some. The sample contains more than 85,000 clones, around 80% of which appear only once. Sample: peripheral blood. The receptors come from a human donor in a cohort sampled during active COVID-19.

The rearrangement uses TRBV19 and TRBJ1-5; D possibly corresponds to TRBD1 (6 bases). There are 12 residues in the CDR3. The germline V and J ends were trimmed by 7 bases and 10 bases, with 14 bases remaining between them. Germline V lookup: CDR1 LNHDA, CDR2 SQIVND (reference sequence). CDR3 amino acids: CASNTGYGPQHF. DNA of the CDR3: TGTGCCAGTAACACAGGGTACGGACCCCAGCATTTT.

The chain joins TRBV25-1 to TRBJ1-5, with D hard to call. CDR1 and CDR2 (germline): MGHDK, SYGVNS. CDR3 length: 14 residues. V gave up 5 bases and J gave up 0 bases, with 8 bases separating them. The CDR3 loop reads CASSIMASNQPQHF. The DNA for the CDR3 is TGTGCCAGCAGTATAATGGCTAGCAATCAGCCCCAGCATTTT. The full variable domain, completed using reference TRBV25-1 and TRBJ1-5, is EADIYQTPRYLVIGTGKKITLECSQTMGHDKMYWYQQDPGMELHLIHYSYGVNSTEKGDLSSESTVSRIRTEHFPLTLESARPSHTSQYLCASSIMASNQPQHFGDGTRLSIL.

In DNA form, the CDR3 reads TGTGCCAGCAGTCTAGGGAGCTACGAGCAGTACTTC. Its protein product is CASSLGSYEQYF. The chain links TRBV28 to TRBJ2-7, with a possible D match to TRBD2 (5 bases). V was clipped by 5 bases and J by 3 bases, with 8 bases between them. Germline lookup yields CDR1 MDHEN and CDR2 SYDVKM. The CDR3 sequence is 12 residues long. Using reference TRBV28 and TRBJ2-7 for the parts outside the CDR3, the full variable domain is DVKVTQSSRYLVKRTGEKVFLECVQDMDHENMFWYRQDPGLGLRLIYFSYDVKMKEKGDIPEGYSVSREKKERFSLILESASTNQTSMYLCASSLGSYEQYFGPGTRLTVT.

This clone was seen a single time. The CDR3 loop is CASSPVGTGRYSGNTIYF. The CDR3 DNA is TGTGCCAGCTCACCTGTCGGGACAGGGCGATACTCTGGAAACACCATATATTTT. The chain combines TRBV18 with TRBJ1-3; 9 bases are a match to TRBD1. The V gene's germline CDR1 is KGHSH and CDR2 LQKENI. V shed 3 bases and J 0 bases; nucleotides not matched to a gene: 9. The CDR3 consists of 18 residues.

The count of this clone is one. The rearrangement joins TRBV5-1 to TRBJ2-7, with TRBD2 matching over 13 bases. The CDR3 sequence is 16 residues long. J was trimmed by 4 bases and V by 0 bases; bases with no gene match: 4. Germline CDR1 is SGHRS and CDR2 is YFSETQ. The CDR3 DNA reads TGCGCCAGCAGCTTGGGACTAGCGGGGGGATGGTACGAGCAGTACTTC. As protein: CASSLGLAGGWYEQYF.

This chain joins TRBV25-1 and TRBJ1-1; D is uncertain. Trimming took 6 bases from V and 9 from J, leaving 14 bases between them. The CDR3 is 12 residues long. CDR1 MGHDK and CDR2 SYGVNS come from the germline V gene. The chain's CDR3 is CASSSLGEQAFF. The CDR3 bases are TGTGCCAGCAGCTCTCTTGGGGAGCAAGCTTTCTTT.

J is TRBJ1-2 and V is TRBV4-1; the D gene is possibly TRBD1 (6 bases). The CDR3 covers 17 residues. Trimming pared 0 bases from V and 3 bases from J, leaving 17 bases between. Per germline, CDR1 MGHRA and CDR2 YSYEKL. In nucleotides, the CDR3 is TGCGCCAGCAGCCAAGATCAGCCGGCGGGGGGCCACTATGGCTACACCTTC. Its translation: CASSQDQPAGGHYGYTF.

As DNA, the CDR3 is TGTGCCAGCAGCCAAGTGGGGGAGGACGAGCAGTACTTC. Protein: CASSQVGEDEQYF. J is TRBJ2-7 and V is TRBV3-1 (or the pseudogene TRBV3-2); tentatively, D is TRBD2 (6 bases). The CDR3 is made up of 13 amino acids. Germline V gene lookup returns CDR1 LGHDT and CDR2 YNNKEL (reference sequence). The V end was cut by 1 base, the J end by 5 bases, with 9 bases between.

The genes are TRBV12-5 and TRBJ2-5; 11 bases align to TRBD1. V lost 5 bases, J lost 4 bases, and 6 bases stayed unmatched. The CDR3 spans 15 residues. The germline V gene encodes CDR1 LGHNT and CDR2 FRNRAP. The CDR3 DNA is TGTGCTAGTGGTCTCGGACAGGGGGCTTTAGAGACCCAGTACTTC. It translates to CASGLGQGALETQYF. Full variable domain (rest looked up from reference TRBV12-5 and TRBJ2-5): DARVTQTPRHKVTEMGQEVTMRCQPILGHNTVFWYRQTMMQGLELLAYFRNRAPLDDSGMPKDRFSAEMPDATLATLKIQPSEPRDSAVYFCASGLGQGALETQYFGPGTRLLVL.

The J gene is TRBJ2-7, the V gene TRBV27; 9 nucleotides align to TRBD1. Germline trimming cut 3 bases from V and 6 bases from J; bases unmatched to any gene: 21. This CDR3 region has 19 residues. The germline CDR1 and CDR2 sequences are MNHEY and SMNVEV (reference sequence). CDR3 loop: CASSFFGTGFAGTLGEQYF. The CDR3 bases are TGTGCCAGCAGTTTTTTCGGGACAGGGTTCGCTGGGACGCTGGGCGAGCAGTACTTC.